Listed below are T cell receptor beta chains from one sample, sequenced in a study of blood T cell repertoires in COVID-19. The assay was immunoSEQ multiplex PCR, and TCRdb's table has in-frame clones only and misses some. Of about 350,000 clones detected, approximately 89% appear once; the ten largest clones hold 3.5% to 4%. Material for sequencing was peripheral blood. The receptors were gathered from a woman aged 60-75 years with COVID-19, enrolled during active disease. CDR3s include the opening cysteine and the closing phenylalanine or tryptophan. The D gene is left open where the match is weak. Some rows mark clone size as missing; the rest say once, few, many or name a class of expanded clone.

d_gene: TRBD1
v_gene: TRBV7-8
j_gene: TRBJ1-5
abundance: .
len: 14
CDR3nt: TGTGCCAGCAGCCCCCAGGGGGGCAATCAGCCCCAGCATTTT
CDR3aa: CASSPQGGNQPQHF

d_gene: TRBD1
v_gene: TRBV7-9
j_gene: TRBJ1-5
abundance: .
len: 15
CDR3nt: TGTGCCAGCAGCTTCGCTGGACAGGCCAATCAGCCCCAGCATTTT
CDR3aa: CASSFAGQANQPQHF

d_gene: .
v_gene: TRBV18
j_gene: TRBJ1-4
abundance: .
len: 16
CDR3nt: TGTGCCAGCTCTCTCCACCCTCCAGGGAAGGGTGAAAAACTGTTTTTT
CDR3aa: CASSLHPPGKGEKLFF

d_gene: .
v_gene: TRBV6-5
j_gene: TRBJ1-4
abundance: .
len: 14
CDR3nt: TGTGCCAGCAGTCCCTTTCAACTCCCGGAAAAACTGTTTTTT
CDR3aa: CASSPFQLPEKLFF

d_gene: .
v_gene: TRBV5-1
j_gene: TRBJ1-6
abundance: .
len: 13
CDR3nt: TGCGCCAGCCGCGGACAGACGAATTCACCCCTCCACTTT
CDR3aa: CASRGQTNSPLHF

d_gene: TRBD1
v_gene: TRBV5-1
j_gene: TRBJ2-7
abundance: .
len: 15
CDR3nt: TGCGCCAGCAGCTCAACAGGGGATGGGGCCTACGAGCAGTACTTC
CDR3aa: CASSSTGDGAYEQYF

d_gene: .
v_gene: TRBV6-2/TRBV6-3
j_gene: TRBJ2-5
abundance: .
len: 12
CDR3nt: TGTGCCAGCAGTTACTCGAGCCAGACCCAGTACTTC
CDR3aa: CASSYSSQTQYF

d_gene: .
v_gene: TRBV14
j_gene: TRBJ1-2
abundance: .
len: 13
CDR3nt: TGTGCCAGCAGCCGGGCAGGGCTCTATGGCTACACCTTC
CDR3aa: CASSRAGLYGYTF

d_gene: .
v_gene: TRBV7-3
j_gene: TRBJ2-1
abundance: once
len: 12
CDR3nt: TGTGCCAGCAGCTTAGAGGGAGATGAGCAGTTCTTC
CDR3aa: CASSLEGDEQFF

d_gene: .
v_gene: TRBV9
j_gene: TRBJ1-6
abundance: .
len: 15
CDR3nt: TGTGCCAGCAGCGTAGCTGCAGATTTTAATTCACCCCTCCACTTT
CDR3aa: CASSVAADFNSPLHF

d_gene: .
v_gene: TRBV7-2
j_gene: TRBJ2-5
abundance: .
len: 14
CDR3nt: TGTGCCAGCAGCTTAGGCTCTCTACAAGAGACCCAGTACTTC
CDR3aa: CASSLGSLQETQYF

d_gene: TRBD1
v_gene: TRBV19
j_gene: TRBJ1-2
abundance: .
len: 15
CDR3nt: TGTGCCAGTAAACCCTCGGGACAGGGGGCGTATGGCTACACCTTC
CDR3aa: CASKPSGQGAYGYTF

d_gene: .
v_gene: TRBV6-1
j_gene: TRBJ2-7
abundance: few
len: 11
CDR3nt: TGTGCCAGCAGTGAAATCACAGAGCAGTACTTC
CDR3aa: CASSEITEQYF

d_gene: .
v_gene: TRBV2
j_gene: TRBJ1-1
abundance: few
len: 11
CDR3nt: TGTGCCAGCAGTGCGAGGACAGAAGCTTTCTTT
CDR3aa: CASSARTEAFF

d_gene: TRBD1
v_gene: TRBV7-9
j_gene: TRBJ1-5
abundance: .
len: 16
CDR3nt: TGTGCCAGCAGCTTAGGGACAGGGGGTGACAATCAGCCCCAGCATTTT
CDR3aa: CASSLGTGGDNQPQHF